This passage covers 14 T cell receptor beta chains from one sample sequenced in a study of blood T cell repertoires in COVID-19. Libraries were prepared by immunoSEQ multiplex PCR; TCRdb keeps only in-frame clonotypes and omits some of them. The sample carries approximately 210,000 clones, approximately 90% recorded once. Sequencing was performed on peripheral blood. The receptors here all came from a man aged 25 to 40 with acute or convalescent COVID-19.

This clone has just a few counts. This chain connects TRBV28 to TRBJ1-6; no firm D call. In germline, CDR1 is MDHEN, CDR2 SYDVKM. V gave up 3 bases and J gave up 8 bases, with 11 bases separating them. The CDR3 runs 14 residues. Here the CDR3 reads CASSLREMDSPLHF. The CDR3 DNA reads TGTGCCAGCAGTTTGCGGGAGATGGATTCACCCCTCCACTTT.

The V and J genes are TRBV3-1 (or the pseudogene TRBV3-2) and TRBJ2-4; TRBD2 agrees at 11 bases. Germline assignment: CDR1 LGHDT and CDR2 YNNKEL (reference sequence). V shed 4 bases and J 0 bases; nucleotides not matched to a gene: 5. CDR3 length: 17 residues. The CDR3 sequence is CASSRLAGGLAKNIQYF. The CDR3 DNA reads TGTGCCAGCAGCCGGCTAGCGGGAGGTCTAGCCAAAAACATTCAGTACTTC.

This sequence joins TRBV29-1 and TRBJ2-2, with 8 nucleotides matching TRBD1. The CDR3 loop spans 14 amino acids. The V gene's germline CDR1 is SQVTM and CDR2 ANQGSEA. With V trimmed by 4 bases and J by 4 bases, 5 bases remained unmatched. CDR3 amino acids: CSVVQGGLTGELFF. The CDR3 DNA is TGCAGCGTTGTACAGGGGGGACTCACCGGGGAGCTGTTTTTT.

This clone was counted once. The chain links TRBV6-5 to TRBJ2-1; D possibly corresponds to TRBD2 (6 bases). V was shortened by 6 bases and J by 10 bases, with 16 bases between the two germline ends. CDR3 length: 13 amino acids. The V gene's germline CDR1 is MNHEY and CDR2 SVGAGI. CDR3 loop: CASSRTPGLEQFF. CDR3 coding DNA: TGTGCCAGCAGCCGTACCCCAGGACTAGAGCAGTTCTTC.

The rearrangement links TRBV28 to TRBJ2-7; D is undetermined. Germline CDR1 MDHEN, CDR2 SYDVKM. The CDR3 covers 12 residues. V lost 1 base and J lost 1, with 2 bases in between. CDR3 nucleotides: TGTGCCAGCAGTTTATCGTCCTACGAGCAGTACTTC. Protein: CASSLSSYEQYF.

This clone was recorded once. The chain has TRBV4-1 and TRBJ1-5; D is perhaps TRBD1 (5 bases). Per the germline V gene, CDR1 is MGHRA and CDR2 is YSYEKL. The V end was cut by 8 bases, the J end by 3 bases, with 14 bases between. The CDR3 runs 14 residues. CDR3: CASGGGPYNQPQHF. The DNA of the CDR3 is TGCGCCAGCGGCGGGGGACCTTACAATCAGCCCCAGCATTTT.

This clone was detected only a few times. The chain has TRBV6-5 and TRBJ2-1; TRBD1 aligns across 10 bases. Trimming at V came to 5 bases and at J to 9 bases, leaving 10 bases not matched to a gene. Germline lookup yields CDR1 MNHEY and CDR2 SVGAGI. This CDR3 has 15 residues. This CDR3 reads CASSPTGGGRSEQFF. Written as DNA, the CDR3 is TGTGCCAGCAGTCCGACAGGGGGCGGGCGTAGTGAGCAGTTCTTC.

This chain connects TRBV28 to TRBJ1-6, with 7 positions matching TRBD1. The junction had 13 bases not matched to a gene; V was cut back by 5 bases and J by 9 bases. This CDR3 contains 16 residues. CDR1 and CDR2 (germline): MDHEN, SYDVKM. The CDR3 DNA reads as TGTGCCAGCAGTGTCCACAGGGGAGATCCGCCTTCACCCCTCCACTTT. This codes for CASSVHRGDPPSPLHF.

This clone showed up just once. The chain links TRBV28 to TRBJ2-7; D not certain. In germline, CDR1 is MDHEN, CDR2 SYDVKM. The V and J ends lost 7 bases and 4 bases respectively, with 8 bases between them. This CDR3 is 11 amino acids long. The CDR3 nucleotides are TGTGCCAGCAATGACTTGTACGAGCAGTACTTC. Encoded protein: CASNDLYEQYF.

This rearrangement joins TRBV10-3 to TRBJ2-1, with no clear D. Germline V gene lookup returns CDR1 ENHRY and CDR2 SYGVKD. The CDR3 is made up of 12 amino acids. V lost 0 bases and J lost 9, with 6 bases in between. This chain's CDR3 is CAISESTLEQFF. CDR3 in DNA: TGTGCCATCAGTGAGTCGACTCTTGAGCAGTTCTTC.

V gene TRBV27 combines with J gene TRBJ2-7, with D possibly TRBD1 on 6 matching bases. Per the germline V gene, CDR1 is MNHEY and CDR2 is SMNVEV (reference sequence). The V end lost 0 bases, the J end lost 4 bases, and 13 bases lay between the germline ends. The CDR3 spans 15 residues. The CDR3 DNA sequence: TGTGCCAGCAGTTTATCTACAGGGATGGGATACGAGCAGTACTTC. Its protein product is CASSLSTGMGYEQYF.

The chain recombines TRBV10-2 with TRBJ2-5, with 7 bases matching TRBD2. This CDR3 is built from 13 residues. V was pared by 6 bases and J by 2 bases, with 3 bases of the junction left unmatched. Germline V gives CDR1 WSHSY, CDR2 SAAADI. CDR3 nucleotide sequence: TGCGCCAGCAGCCAGCGGGGTCAAGAGACCCAGTACTTC. Its translation is CASSQRGQETQYF.

The CDR3 bases are TGTGCCACCAGTGATTTGGCAGGGGGCGGTCAGCCCCAGCATTTT. It yields the protein CATSDLAGGGQPQHF. The chain couples TRBV24-1 to TRBJ1-5; 8 bases fit TRBD1. After removal of 0 bases from V and 6 bases from J, the junction contained 3 bases not matched to a gene. Germline CDR1 reads KGHDR; CDR2 reads SFDVKD. The CDR3 has 15 amino acids.

This clone has just a few counts. The chain's CDR3 is CASSLPGQGYNEQFF. CDR3 sequence (DNA): TGTGCCAGCAGCTTACCGGGACAGGGATACAATGAGCAGTTCTTC. The chain employs TRBV5-4 and TRBJ2-1; 9 nucleotides agree with TRBD1. Germline CDR1 SGHNT, CDR2 YYREEE (reference sequence). CDR3 length: 15 residues. The V gene end was trimmed by 2 bases and the J gene end by 4 bases; junction bases not matched to a gene: 4.